The clone carrying this T cell receptor beta chain was seen at least ten times. Its antigen is still unknown. Peripheral blood was collected from the related graft donor on the marrow donation day. This entry is derived from a study of T cells after posttransplantation cyclophosphamide. The length of the CDR3 is 18 residues. Germline CDR1 and CDR2: GTSNPN and SVGIG (reference sequence). Trimming removed 2 bases from V and 1 base from J; junction bases left unmatched: 10. Libraries were prepared by immunoSEQ multiplex PCR; TCRdb keeps only in-frame clonotypes and omits some of them. This sample has approximately 39,000 clones, each found more than once. Whole-study findings and limits: Recipient CMV seropositivity and CMV reactivation strongly tracked TRB clonality. Later post-transplant blood repertoires were often dominated by donor CD8+ memory clones. Blood and skin or GI T cell repertoires showed limited TRB overlap.

Source material: PBMCs. The chain has TRBV30 and TRBJ2-3, with TRBD2 identical over 12 bases. The receptor's source is a girl aged 10 to 17 in good health, CMV-negative, and a related stem cell transplant donor. The CDR3 reads CAWSRGGLAGSRTDTQYF. The DNA for the CDR3 is TGTGCCTGGAGTAGAGGGGGACTAGCGGGCTCTCGCACAGATACGCAGTATTTT.